These 28 T cell receptor beta chains came from one sample sequenced in a study of cytomegalovirus exposure and HLA in healthy donors. Both 60 Vbeta primers and 13 Jbeta primers went into the PCR. The method was immunoSEQ multiplex PCR; TCRdb's version includes in-frame clones alone and lacks a portion of them. The sample includes 150,000 to 200,000 clones, over 75% seen only once; the top ten take around 0.98%. The specimen sequenced was PBMCs. The receptors come from a woman aged 45-60 years in good health and CMV-seropositive.

CDR3 in DNA: TGTGCCAGCCAACTGGGAGGGAATTCACCCCTCCACTTT. Amino acids: CASQLGGNSPLHF. The chain carries TRBV2 and TRBJ1-6; D remains unclear. Trimming took 8 bases from V and 7 from J, leaving 12 bases between them. This CDR3 has 13 residues. The germline V gene encodes CDR1 SNHLY and CDR2 FYNNEI.

The chain has TRBV4-1 and TRBJ1-1, with TRBD1 identical over 9 bases. The junction had 2 bases not matched to a gene; V was cut back by 1 base and J by 5 bases. Germline CDR1 is MGHRA and CDR2 is YSYEKL. The CDR3 covers 14 residues. The CDR3 DNA reads TGCGCCAGCAGCCAAGGAGGACAGGGGACTGAAGCTTTCTTT. Its translation is CASSQGGQGTEAFF.

The chain carries TRBV14 and TRBJ2-3, with D possibly TRBD1 on 5 matching bases. The CDR3 totals 14 residues. V lost 3 bases and J lost 1, with 8 bases in between. Germline V CDR1 and CDR2: SGHDN, FVKESK. CDR3 sequence reads: CASSHRERTDTQYF. The CDR3 DNA sequence: TGTGCCAGCAGCCACAGGGAACGCACAGATACGCAGTATTTT.

The chain uses TRBV7-8 and TRBJ2-1, with 8 bases lining up with TRBD2. The CDR3 covers 15 residues. Losses at the gene ends were 3 bases for V and 7 bases for J; bases not matched to a gene: 8. Germline V gene sequence: CDR1 SGHVS, CDR2 FQNEAQ. CDR3 in amino acids: CASSFGSGRLNEQFF. CDR3 nucleotide sequence: TGTGCCAGCAGCTTCGGCAGCGGGAGATTGAATGAGCAGTTCTTC.

In regard to this clone: Other DNA sequences in this sample translate to the same CDR3. The V gene is TRBV14, the J gene TRBJ2-7; D uncertain. The CDR3 covers 12 residues. The V and J ends lost 1 base and 4 bases respectively, with 5 bases between them. Germline CDR1 is SGHDN and CDR2 is FVKESK. The CDR3 nucleotides read TGTGCCAGCAGCCAAGTTCCATACGAGCAGTACTTC. Amino acids: CASSQVPYEQYF.

The genes are TRBV4-1 and TRBJ1-2, with 8 bases that match TRBD1. The CDR3 has 18 amino acids. The germline CDR1 and CDR2 sequences are MGHRA and YSYEKL. J lost 5 bases, V lost 0 bases, and 14 bases had no gene match. The CDR3 is CASSQDPSGGLPVYGYTF. As DNA, the CDR3 is TGCGCCAGCAGCCAAGATCCGTCAGGGGGCTTGCCCGTTTATGGCTACACCTTC.

This chain joins TRBV10-1 and TRBJ2-4; perhaps TRBD2 as D (6 bases). Trimming pared 4 bases from V and 3 bases from J, leaving 19 bases between. Germline CDR1 reads WNHNN; CDR2 reads SYGVQD (reference sequence). This CDR3 region has 17 residues. CDR3 sequence (DNA): TGCGCCAGCAGTGGAGGGCCGGGGGTTCCGAACAAAAACATTCAGTACTTC. Translating it yields CASSGGPGVPNKNIQYF.

J is TRBJ2-1 and V is TRBV2, with 10 bases identical to TRBD2. There are 16 residues in the CDR3. Trimming cost V 2 bases and J 2 bases; bases outside gene matches: 3. CDR1 and CDR2 (germline): SNHLY, FYNNEI. CDR3 nucleotides: TGTGCCAGCAGTGAAAGAACTAGCGGGGCCTACAATGAGCAGTTCTTC. Amino acid sequence: CASSERTSGAYNEQFF. The full variable domain, with the rest looked up from reference TRBV2 and TRBJ2-1, is EPEVTQTPSHQVTQMGQEVILRCVPISNHLYFYWYRQILGQKVEFLVSFYNNEISEKSEIFDDQFSVERPDGSNFTLKIRSTKLEDSAMYFCASSERTSGAYNEQFFGPGTRLTVL.

This chain links TRBV28 with TRBJ1-1; TRBD1 might be the D (5 bases). CDR1 and CDR2 from the germline V gene are MDHEN and SYDVKM. Between the trimmed V and J ends, which lost 7 bases and 0 bases, there was a span of 9 bases. The CDR3 is 13 residues long. The CDR3 DNA reads TGTGCCAGCACGACGGACATGAACACTGAAGCTTTCTTT. Amino acid sequence: CASTTDMNTEAFF. Together with reference TRBV28 and TRBJ1-1, the CDR3 gives the full variable domain: DVKVTQSSRYLVKRTGEKVFLECVQDMDHENMFWYRQDPGLGLRLIYFSYDVKMKEKGDIPEGYSVSREKKERFSLILESASTNQTSMYLCASTTDMNTEAFFGQGTRLTVV.

This clone was picked up a small number of times. This chain connects TRBV30 to TRBJ1-6; D gene unclear. This CDR3 has 15 amino acids. Trimming left V 3 bases short and J 8 bases short, with 17 bases between. Germline-derived CDR1 and CDR2 are GTSNPN and SVGIG (reference sequence). CDR3 nucleotides: TGTGCCTGGAGGCCTGTAGGGAGAGTTGATTCACCCCTCCACTTT. This sequence encodes CAWRPVGRVDSPLHF. Full variable domain (outside the CDR3, taken from reference TRBV30 and TRBJ1-6): SQTIHQWPATLVQPVGSPLSLECTVEGTSNPNLYWYRQAAGRGLQLLFYSVGIGQISSEVPQNLSASRPQDRQFILSSKKLLLSDSGFYLCAWRPVGRVDSPLHFGNGTRLTVT.

The table lists this clone with a count of one. The rearrangement uses TRBV5-6 and TRBJ2-7, with D possibly being TRBD1 (6 bases). V lost 4 bases, J lost 3 bases, and 17 bases lay in between. CDR3 length: 15 amino acids. Germline V gene sequence: CDR1 SGHDT, CDR2 YYEEEE. The CDR3 region has the DNA TGTGCCAGCAGCCAAAAGACAGGAACCCTCTACGAGCAGTACTTC. It specifies CASSQKTGTLYEQYF.

This clone was counted a single time. V gene TRBV30 combines with J gene TRBJ2-1; TRBD2 matches at 9 bases. After removal of 1 base from V and 13 bases from J, the junction contained 14 bases not matched to a gene. Germline values: CDR1 GTSNPN, CDR2 SVGIG (reference sequence). CDR3 size: 15 residues. DNA of the CDR3: TGTGCCTGGAGTGCGGGCGGTTTAGGCGGGGGGGAACAGTTCTTC. Residues: CAWSAGGLGGGEQFF.

This clone was seen just once. V usage is TRBV28 and J usage is TRBJ1-1; D gene uncertain. The V gene lost 5 bases and the J gene lost 3 bases, with 13 bases spanning the gap. Germline V gene data show CDR1 as MDHEN and CDR2 as SYDVKM. The CDR3 extends over 14 amino acids. This CDR3 reads CASSHGGSDTEAFF. CDR3 DNA: TGTGCCAGCAGTCATGGCGGTTCGGACACTGAAGCTTTCTTT.

This clone was picked up a small number of times. This chain uses TRBV6-6 with TRBJ2-7, with a tentative D call TRBD2 (6 bases). With 7 bases removed from V and 2 bases from J, the gap between germline ends came to 12 bases. CDR1 and CDR2 (germline): MNHNY, SVGAGI (reference sequence). The CDR3 extends over 13 amino acids. This CDR3 reads CASTVGGAYEQYF. The CDR3 nucleotides read TGTGCCAGCACCGTCGGAGGGGCCTACGAGCAGTACTTC.

The chain links TRBV19 to TRBJ1-5, with D possibly matching TRBD1 (6 bases). The length of the CDR3 is 15 residues. Germline lookup yields CDR1 LNHDA and CDR2 SQIVND (reference sequence). The germline V and J ends were trimmed by 6 bases and 3 bases, with 15 bases remaining between them. This chain's CDR3 is CASSRPGAPNQPQHF. CDR3 coding DNA: TGTGCCAGTAGCCGACCAGGGGCCCCCAATCAGCCCCAGCATTTT.

The chain links TRBV7-2 to TRBJ2-1; D may be TRBD2 (6 bases). There are 13 residues in the CDR3. Per germline, CDR1 SGHTA and CDR2 FQGNSA. The ends were cut back, 7 bases at V and 5 bases at J, with 12 bases in the middle. The CDR3 bases are TGTGCCAGCACGCGGGGCGGCGACAATGAGCAGTTCTTC. Encoded protein: CASTRGGDNEQFF.

This chain joins TRBV19 and TRBJ2-3; 7 bases are a match to TRBD2. Unmatched junction bases numbered 7, after V lost 5 bases and J lost 2 bases. The CDR3 extends over 15 amino acids. CDR1 is LNHDA, CDR2 SQIVND, per germline (reference sequence). CDR3 protein: CASSWGTIPTDTQYF. DNA for the CDR3: TGTGCCAGTAGTTGGGGGACTATTCCCACAGATACGCAGTATTTT.

This chain connects TRBV28 to TRBJ1-4; TRBD1 is a possible D gene (6 bases). Trimming stripped 2 bases from V and 7 bases from J, with 14 bases between. The CDR3 sequence is 15 residues long. CDR1 and CDR2 (germline): MDHEN, SYDVKM. The CDR3 here is CASSLMGGALEKLFF. In DNA form, the CDR3 reads TGTGCCAGCAGTTTAATGGGGGGGGCACTTGAAAAACTGTTTTTT. The full variable domain, rest sourced from reference TRBV28 and TRBJ1-4, is DVKVTQSSRYLVKRTGEKVFLECVQDMDHENMFWYRQDPGLGLRLIYFSYDVKMKEKGDIPEGYSVSREKKERFSLILESASTNQTSMYLCASSLMGGALEKLFFGSGTQLSVL.

This rearrangement joins TRBV5-1 to TRBJ2-7, with a tentative D call TRBD2 (6 bases). The germline V and J ends were trimmed by 4 bases and 5 bases, with 16 bases remaining between them. CDR1 and CDR2 (germline): SGHRS, YFSETQ. The CDR3 has 14 residues. The CDR3 sequence is CASSLWGGGDEQYF. CDR3 DNA sequence: TGCGCCAGCAGCCTGTGGGGAGGAGGTGACGAGCAGTACTTC.

The chain is built from TRBV4-3 and TRBJ2-6, with D possibly TRBD1 on 5 matching bases. Germline V CDR1 and CDR2: LGHNA, YSLEER. V shed 4 bases and J shed 6 bases, with 13 bases lying between them. The CDR3 has 15 residues. This chain's CDR3 is CASSRQGGSANVLTF. For the CDR3, the DNA is TGCGCCAGCAGCCGCCAGGGCGGATCGGCCAACGTCCTGACTTTC.

The chain couples TRBV6-5 to TRBJ1-3, with TRBD1 as a possible D gene (6 bases). Trimming left V 6 bases short and J 2 bases short, with 14 bases between. The CDR3 has 15 residues. In germline, CDR1 is MNHEY, CDR2 SVGAGI. For the CDR3, the DNA is TGTGCCAGCAGGCTACAGGGTGCAGCTGGAAACACCATATATTTT. Translating it yields CASRLQGAAGNTIYF.

V usage is TRBV6-1 and J usage is TRBJ1-5, with a tentative D call TRBD1 (6 bases). The CDR3 has 15 amino acids. Germline CDR1 reads MNHNS; CDR2 reads SASEGT. The V gene lost 4 bases and the J gene lost 3 bases, with 13 bases spanning the gap. In DNA, the CDR3 is TGTGCCAGCAGTGGAAGAGGACAGTACAATCAGCCCCAGCATTTT. It is translated as CASSGRGQYNQPQHF.

V and J are TRBV7-9 and TRBJ2-7; 10 nucleotides align to TRBD1. Germline V gives CDR1 SEHNR, CDR2 FQNEAQ (reference sequence). V shed 6 bases and J 6 bases; nucleotides not matched to a gene: 17. The CDR3 runs to 17 residues. The CDR3 sequence is CASSRGRYGTGEVEQYF. For the CDR3, the DNA is TGTGCCAGCAGTCGCGGGCGCTACGGGACAGGGGAAGTCGAGCAGTACTTC.

This rearrangement joins TRBV27 to TRBJ1-4; 7 nucleotides line up with TRBD1. From germline, CDR1 is MNHEY and CDR2 SMNVEV (reference sequence). The CDR3 length is 14 residues. V lost 8 bases and J lost 8; bases outside the gene matches: 11. In DNA, the CDR3 is TGTGCCAGCGCCCCGGACAGGTGGGGCGAAAAACTGTTTTTT. Its protein is CASAPDRWGEKLFF.

The rearrangement uses TRBV4-3 and TRBJ2-2, with TRBD2 identical over 7 bases. This CDR3 region has 15 residues. Losses at the gene ends were 0 bases for V and 4 bases for J; bases not matched to a gene: 2. The V gene's germline CDR1 is LGHNA and CDR2 YSLEER. CDR3 DNA sequence: TGCGCCAGCAGCCAAGAGGGGGGGGTCACCGGGGAGCTGTTTTTT. It codes for CASSQEGGVTGELFF.

The chain recombines TRBV4-3 with TRBJ1-6; 7 nucleotides agree with TRBD1. This CDR3 region has 13 residues. The germline V gene has CDR1 LGHNA and CDR2 YSLEER. V lost 3 bases to trimming and J lost 9 bases; unmatched junction nucleotides: 2. The CDR3 loop reads CASSQNRGSPLHF. In DNA, the CDR3 is TGCGCCAGCAGCCAGAACAGGGGTTCACCCCTCCACTTT.

The genes are TRBV19 and TRBJ2-3, with 9 nucleotides matching TRBD1. Trimming cost V 11 bases and J 4 bases; bases outside gene matches: 10. This CDR3 comprises 14 residues. Germline V gene data show CDR1 as LNHDA and CDR2 as SQIVND (reference sequence). The CDR3 DNA sequence: TGTGCCTCTGCGCGGGACAGGGTTCCAGATACGCAGTATTTT. Residues: CASARDRVPDTQYF.

This chain uses TRBV4-2 with TRBJ2-7; TRBD1 agrees at 11 bases. This CDR3 region has 16 residues. Germline lookup yields CDR1 LGHNA and CDR2 YNFKEQ. The ends lost 1 base at V and 4 bases at J; junction bases unmatched: 6. The CDR3 is CASSQALGQGGYEQYF. The CDR3 nucleotides read TGTGCCAGCAGCCAAGCTTTGGGACAGGGGGGATACGAGCAGTACTTC.